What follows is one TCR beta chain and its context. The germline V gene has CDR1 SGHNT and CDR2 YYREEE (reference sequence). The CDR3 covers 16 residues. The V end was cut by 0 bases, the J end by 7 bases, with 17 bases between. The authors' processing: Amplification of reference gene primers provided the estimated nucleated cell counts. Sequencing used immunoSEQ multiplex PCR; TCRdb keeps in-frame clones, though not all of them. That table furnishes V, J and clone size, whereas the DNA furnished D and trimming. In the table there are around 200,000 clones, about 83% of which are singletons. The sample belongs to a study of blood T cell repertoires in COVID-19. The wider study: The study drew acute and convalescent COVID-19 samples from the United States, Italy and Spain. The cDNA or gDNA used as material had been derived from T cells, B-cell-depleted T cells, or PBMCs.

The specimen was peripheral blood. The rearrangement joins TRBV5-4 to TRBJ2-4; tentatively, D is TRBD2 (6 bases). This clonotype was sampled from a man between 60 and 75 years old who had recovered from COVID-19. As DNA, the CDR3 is TGTGCCAGCAGCTTGGGGGGAACGGGAGTTGGGAACATTCAGTACTTC. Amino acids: CASSLGGTGVGNIQYF.